The entry below describes one TCR beta chain. Trimming took off 7 bases at V and 4 bases at J, with 10 bases between the two ends. From germline, CDR1 is SGHTA and CDR2 FQGNSA. The CDR3 runs 12 residues. This sample is drawn from a study of T cell changes during pregnancy in multiple sclerosis. Produced via immunoSEQ multiplex PCR; TCRdb's table is partial and in-frame only. The data hold tens of thousands of clones, with 89% observed a single time. The chain carries TRBV7-2 and TRBJ1-2; D possibly corresponds to TRBD1 (5 bases). The specimen was CD4+ T cells from peripheral blood mononuclear cells, collected in the first trimester of pregnancy. This clonotype was obtained from a female donor with multiple sclerosis, enrolled in a pregnancy study. CDR3 DNA: TGTGCCAGCACCGGGGGGGGCTATGGCTACACCTTC. Amino acid sequence: CASTGGGYGYTF. The full variable domain, completed using reference TRBV7-2 and TRBJ1-2, is GAGVSQSPSNKVTEKGKDVELRCDPISGHTALYWYRQSLGQGLEFLIYFQGNSAPDKSGLPSDRFSAERTGGSVSTLTIQRTQQEDSAVYLCASTGGGYGYTFGSGTRLTVV.